This T cell receptor beta chain was captured in a study of blood T cell repertoires in COVID-19. Study summary: Acute-phase and convalescent COVID-19 samples originated in the United States, Italy and Spain. Nucleic acid was either cDNA or gDNA, and it came from T cells, B-cell-depleted T cells, or PBMCs.

Under the authors' procedure: From reference gene primer amplification, estimates of nucleated cell counts were derived. The method was immunoSEQ multiplex PCR; TCRdb's version includes in-frame clones alone and lacks a portion of them. V, J and clone size reflect that table, while D and trimming were determined from the DNA. In the table there are a few hundred thousand clones, more than 70% of which are singletons. This CDR3 region has 13 residues. V gave up 10 bases and J gave up 4 bases; unmatched junction bases: 7. Germline CDR1 reads MDHEN; CDR2 reads SYDVKM. The chain combines TRBV28 with TRBJ1-2; TRBD1 aligns across 9 bases. The sample comprised peripheral blood. The receptor was derived from an older man with acute or convalescent COVID-19. The CDR3 coding sequence is TGTGCCATCACAGGGGGCGCGAGCTATGGCTACACCTTC. Protein: CAITGGASYGYTF.